This T cell receptor (beta chain) comes out of a study of T-cell reconstitution after alpha-beta-depleted transplantation in children. Germline lookup yields CDR1 GTSNPN and CDR2 SVGIG (reference sequence). The CDR3 is 11 amino acids. With respect to this clonotype: The antigen is undetermined.

Unique molecular identifiers were incorporated into the prepared TCRbeta library. Each CDR3 protein gets one entry after TCRdb re-called the PCR reads with MiXCR. The sample has approximately 110,000 distinct CDR3 sequences, 10% seen once. Overall study findings and caveats: Day-60 TCRbeta diversity that was high in some patients was derived from surviving recipient T cells and thymic progenitors. One year post-transplant, T-cell counts and diversity were largely derived from T cells produced anew.

V gene TRBV30 combines with J gene TRBJ2-7; D might be TRBD2 (5 bases). The TCR comes from a boy younger than 10 with acute lymphoblastic leukemia, due to receive a stem cell transplant. The source material was PBMCs, sampled before TCRalphabeta/CD19-depleted stem cell transplant. The CDR3 DNA is TGTGCGGGCGGAGCGGTCTACGAGCAGTACTTC. It specifies CAGGAVYEQYF.